This T cell receptor beta chain came from a study of cytomegalovirus exposure and HLA in healthy donors listed by TCRdb under 2017. For context, the study as a whole: An earlier analysis of several hundred of the donors reported 250 to 300 Gb of sequence data and around 110 million unique TCR beta sequences from 150 million to 200 million T cells. The later analysis used no new phenotypic data to find candidate immune exposures, relying instead on TCR beta sequences and their occurrence across donors. Typing coverage varied by locus: about 629-640 donors for A, B, C, DRB1 and DQB1; more than 500 for DQA1; more than 600 for DPA1; 450 to 480 for DPB1. Because of strong linkage in the cohort, 4 to 6 DR-DQ haplotypes were treated as single units for association and clustering. To predict cytomegalovirus infection status, the study combined high-throughput TCR immunosequencing, statistical association of individual TCRs with disease status, and machine learning. The study aimed to test whether cataloging public T cell receptors could reveal signatures of past pathogen exposure. The study used immunosequencing to profile the T cell repertoires of several hundred subjects and linked those repertoires to cytomegalovirus serostatus. Around 320 gigabases of sequencing data and approximately 84 million unique TCR sequences were included in an early release covering about 600 HLA-typed donors. HLA typing included class I and class II loci at four-digit resolution. Of the 300 to 450 genotyped donors, roughly 80% were placed in the genetic ancestry cluster associated with self-reported Caucasian donors. To decide whether each TCR beta V gene segment behaved as functional or pseudogenic, an earlier analysis of some 600 of the donors relied on high-throughput TCR beta sequencing. Donor age, sex, ethnicity and CMV serostatus were compiled alongside the repertoire data. A later analysis re-analyzed previously published TCR beta repertoires from roughly 690 donors and added high-resolution HLA genotyping to study TCR occurrence patterns. Along with the approximately 700-subject first cohort, a separate validation cohort of around 120 different subjects was used. Genome-wide SNP genotypes for about three fifths of the roughly 700 donors were used in a later genetic analysis, which treated that subset as a discovery cohort. All discovery cohort repertoires had been generated using a single sequencing platform. On average, around 200,000 unique TCR beta nucleotide sequences were sequenced per donor among some 430 genotyped donors of the cohort, with roughly 19% of those sequences being non-productive.

The cohort comprised around 690 healthy bone marrow donors. Cohort members were all nominally healthy when sampled, although unrecorded immune exposures were likely present. The donor was CMV seropositive and was included in the group of 250 to 300 seropositive cohort members. A peripheral blood sample was provided by each donor, and peripheral blood mononuclear cells were used for TCR beta sequencing. The Qiagen DNeasy Blood Extraction Kit was used to extract genomic DNA from the blood cell samples. The CDR1 and CDR2 encoded by the germline V gene are SGHRS and YFSETQ. Germline trimming: 3 bases from V, 4 bases from J; junction bases outside gene matches: 0. The CDR3 runs 13 amino acids, cysteine and phenylalanine included. The kept DNA is CDR3 alone, 39 bases in frame from the first base. Remarks on this clone: Its binding antigen is unknown. No clone much larger than this one lies a single base away; base qualities are absent.

Results the study describes overall, beyond this receptor: Some IMGT-functional V segments, including TRBV6-2 and TRBV6-3, could not be told apart with the 87-base-pair reads, so those segments were excluded. A later analysis associated 16,951 TCR beta sequences with specific HLA alleles at a false discovery rate of 0.05. Strong co-occurrence of HLA alleles, especially DR and DQ, made assigning TCR associations to individual alleles difficult. The study listed 150 to 200 TCR beta chains as associated with cytomegalovirus. A further reported finding was that TCR beta sequences accurately predicted the HLA-A and HLA-B alleles for most subjects in the first cohort. Because HLA typing was missing for some donors at each locus, association tests included only the typed subset. According to a later analysis, TCR association rates differed among HLA loci, with DRB1 alleles showing the most associated TCRs and HLA-C alleles showing the fewest. In this cohort, only TCR beta chains were sequenced, and detectable features were limited by the absence of alpha or paired-chain data. Correlated functional status among segregating V segments might reflect linkage disequilibrium, but an unknown experimental factor could not be ruled out. Three of the identified cytomegalovirus-associated TCR beta chains were confirmed in vitro to be specific for cytomegalovirus antigens. Sequencing depth was assumed to be roughly uniform across donors in the presence/absence analyses, though that assumption may not hold. Broadly in line with IMGT annotations, most TCR beta V segments showed up in productive rearrangements about 87% or about 30% of the time in an earlier analysis of 450 to 600 of the donors. A group of highly shared sequence variants was considered likely to be a technical artifact of the sequencing pipeline. For the cohort, immune exposure information was limited to CMV serostatus. Most TCR sequences were seen in very few donors, while some public TCRs were found in many individuals. A later analysis found that HLA-associated TCR beta chains were more clonally expanded and had lower generation probabilities than equally common non-associated chains. Because counts were too low, 15 to 20 rarely observed V segments, including chromosome 9 orphons, were excluded from the earlier analysis of fewer than 650 of the donors. According to a later genetic analysis, donors in an Asian-associated ancestry cluster had fewer N-insertions in productive TCRs than the approximately 650-donor mean. In both the original and validation cohorts, the classifier was reported to diagnose cytomegalovirus status with high specificity and sensitivity. In a later genetic analysis, a missense DCLRE1C variant was associated with V-gene and J-gene trimming of TCR beta chains, and the association was replicated in an independent cohort. A later analysis found that most CMV-associated TCR beta chains appeared HLA-restricted, with HLA associations seemingly driven largely by CMV exposure. Several of the top co-occurrence clusters appeared to be linked to parvovirus B19, influenza, CMV and Epstein-Barr virus, according to a later analysis. According to the authors, the approach could potentially be generalized to other disease states and immunological phenotypes.

The library was made by the immunoSEQ multiplex PCR assay. The multiplex PCR relied on a mix of 60 forward primers for TCR Vbeta segments and 13 reverse primers for TCR Jbeta segments. Amplification of the CDR3 region of rearranged TCR beta genes was performed with a multiplex PCR assay on genomic DNA. The amplified TCR beta libraries were sequenced on the Illumina HiSeq System as 87-base-pair reads. The study's own analysis went as follows. Across the roughly 640 repertoires, a later analysis counted roughly 77 million unique TCR beta chains, approximately 12 million of which were shared by at least two donors. Raw reads were error-corrected and collapsed into unique sequences with a nearest-neighbor algorithm that merged closely related sequences to remove PCR and sequencing errors. CDR3 sequences were aligned to IMGT reference sequences to assign V, D and J gene segments. For a sequence to be retained, at least a six-nucleotide match to both a V gene segment and a J gene segment was required. Rearrangements were called productive when the CDR3 lacked stop codons and stayed in frame with V and J; all others were non-productive. Following IMGT convention, CDR3 was defined as the stretch from the second conserved V-encoded cysteine up to the conserved J-encoded phenylalanine. Sequences without an unambiguous match to a single V gene segment were excluded from the earlier analysis of 587 of the donors. In an earlier analysis of several hundred of the donors, V segments were called functional above 56.7% productive rearrangements and were called segregating when the between-donor standard deviation exceeded 5%. A statistical classification framework was developed to diagnose cytomegalovirus status using the catalog of TCR beta chain sequences. V and J gene assignment, in a later analysis, came from comparing TCR nucleotide sequences with IMGT/GENE-DB human TR gene sequences. Using the TCRdist pipeline, a later analysis assigned CDR3 sequences along with most-parsimonious VDJ recombination scenarios. In a later analysis, every TCR beta chain was defined by the combination of its CDR3 amino acid sequence and its V-gene family, and reads without a unique V-gene family were dropped. To address suspected cross-contamination and a sequencing artifact, a later analysis removed 592 highly shared, low-generation-probability nucleotide sequences. A later analysis calculated a clonal expansion index for each public chain from normalized within-repertoire ranks of inferred template counts. Generation probabilities in a later analysis came from a VDJ recombination model fitted to out-of-frame rearrangements, and those results were checked against IGoR. Hypergeometric tests were used in a later analysis to score TCR-TCR, TCR-HLA and TCR-CMV co-occurrence, with a repertoire-size bias correction applied to the TCR pairs. In a later analysis, false discovery rates were estimated by permuting HLA or CMV assignments 20 times. In a later analysis, co-occurring TCRs were grouped using DBSCAN, and TCRdist sequence similarity was added for clustering within HLA-allele-positive subsets. Repertoires with fewer than 30,000 or more than 120,000 public chains were left out of co-occurrence clustering, as were five repertoires with anomalous nucleotide sharing. The table comes from immuneACCESS by way of TCRdb, which keeps in-frame sequences with V and J called. Part of the clones is missing from these tables; in studies checked, under half for an unresolved V gene and the rest for unknown reasons. The V and J calls and the clone size are those of that table, but D and trimming were determined from the DNA. This sample comprises approximately 110,000 clones, roughly 71% of them detected only once. Of the sample, 11% is held by the ten largest clones.

The clonotype was recovered from a man in his forties or fifties in good health and CMV-seropositive. The chain joins TRBV5-1 to TRBJ1-3; 8 bases in the middle match TRBD1. Sequenced material: PBMCs. The CDR3 region has the sequence CASSWTGGNTIYF. The DNA reads as follows: TGCGCCAGCAGCTGGACAGGGGGAAACACCATATATTTT.